This T cell receptor beta chain derives from a study of cytomegalovirus exposure and HLA in healthy donors. General study points: Sequencing depth roughly uniform across donors was assumed in presence/absence analyses. Highly shared sequence variants in one cluster were likely a sequencing artifact. Listed as cytomegalovirus-associated were 150 to 200 TCR beta chains. Other equally common chains were less clonally expanded than HLA-associated TCR beta chains, a later analysis showed.

The PCR ran on 60 Vbeta and 13 Jbeta primers. Assay used: immunoSEQ multiplex PCR; TCRdb lists only in-frame clones, some missing. Its table lists 75,000 to 85,000 clones. As regards this clone: Its antigen is currently unknown.

The CDR3 loop spans 16 amino acids. V was pared by 4 bases and J by 10 bases, with 12 bases of the junction left unmatched. Germline values: CDR1 SGHNT, CDR2 YYREEE (reference sequence). This chain links TRBV5-4 with TRBJ1-6, with 9 positions matching TRBD1. The TCR originated in a man in his late teens or twenties in good health and CMV-seropositive. The source material was PBMCs. CDR3 sequence (DNA): TGTGCCAGCAGCGACCCGACAGGGGGGAAACAATCACCCCTCCACTTT. It is translated as CASSDPTGGKQSPLHF.